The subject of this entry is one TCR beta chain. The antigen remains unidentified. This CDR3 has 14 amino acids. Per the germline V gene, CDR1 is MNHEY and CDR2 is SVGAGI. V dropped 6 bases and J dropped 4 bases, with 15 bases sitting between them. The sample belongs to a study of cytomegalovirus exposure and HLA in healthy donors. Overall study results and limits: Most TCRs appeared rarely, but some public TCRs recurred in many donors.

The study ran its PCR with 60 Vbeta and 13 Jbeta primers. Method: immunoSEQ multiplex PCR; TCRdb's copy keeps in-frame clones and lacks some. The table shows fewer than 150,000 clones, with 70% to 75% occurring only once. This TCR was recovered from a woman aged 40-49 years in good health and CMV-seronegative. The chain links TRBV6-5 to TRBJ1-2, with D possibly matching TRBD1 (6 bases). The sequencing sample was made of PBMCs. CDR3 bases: TGTGCCAGCAGGACCGAGACAGGCGTCTATGGCTACACCTTC. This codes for CASRTETGVYGYTF.